Described below is a single T cell receptor (beta chain) sequence and its context. Its cognate antigen has yet to be identified. Per-base quality was not reported, and no clone a single base away is much larger than it. This sample is drawn from a study of T cells in Graves' hyperthyroidism and ophthalmopathy (dated by TCRdb to the late 2010s). About the investigation overall: Peripheral blood samples were taken at initial diagnosis, before any treatment was given. To identify distinguishing TCR V-J signatures, a discovery cohort of 100 patients was used, comprising 43 with Graves' ophthalmopathy and some 60 with stable Graves' hyperthyroidism. Whether ophthalmopathy could be predicted prospectively was tested in an independent validation cohort made up of roughly 19 hyperthyroidism patients plus 17 patients who later progressed to ophthalmopathy. The roughly 100 discovery patients were randomly divided into training and test sets at a 7:3 ratio. In addition, the study compared T-cell repertoires in thyroid tissue and in blood from about 6 Graves' hyperthyroidism patients. After sampling, hyperthyroidism patients received methimazole starting at 30 mg daily, and ophthalmopathy patients received high-dose intravenous methylprednisolone. According to the paper, TCR Vbeta CDR3 sequencing was carried out on roughly 130 peripheral blood samples, which came from about 45 ophthalmopathy, 80 or so hyperthyroidism and roughly 17 progressor patients.

The TCR beta CDR3 regions were amplified from the RNA transcripts. A first-round RT-PCR of the TCR CDR3 used the HTBI primer set with the Qiagen OneStep RT-PCR kit. A second multiplex PCR round built the libraries, followed by size selection and purification. Libraries were sequenced paired-end with 100 bp reads on an Illumina HiSeq2000. The original methods were these. SOAPnuke was used to process the raw data, removing reads that contained adapters or uncalled bases, had a mean Phred below 15, or lacked an exact match to the constant primer or identifier. COPE v1.2.5 was used to merge the high-quality paired reads, and each unique nucleotide sequence was defined as a clonotype. Clonotypes were aligned to IMGT TRBV, TRBD and TRBJ reference segments using MiTCR v1.1. The analysis was restricted to V-J combinations with a frequency above 0.0001, which together covered 99.2% of the repertoires. The TCS score was defined as the ratio of F50 (clonal expansion) to E x V (chaos), calculated using BLOSUM62-based TCRdist between CDR3 peptides within each V-J. Welch's t-statistics and random forest reduced roughly 540 V-J features to fewer than 15, which were used in a naive Bayes classifier (R e1071). TCRdb's own reprocessing of the public reads used fastp at Q25 and MiXCR and kept productive beta chains. For every CDR3 protein sequence, its rows merge into one entry that carries the most common genes and DNA. The V and J calls follow TCRdb's processing rather than the paper's. The sample records around 480,000 distinct CDR3 sequences, 13% to 15% of which are singletons. The ten largest clonotypes hold around a sixth of the sample.

CDR3 length: 17 amino acids, cysteine to phenylalanine. The entry retains the CDR3 DNA only, 51 bases that are in frame from base 1. Compared with germline, V lacks 5 bases and J lacks 2 bases; bases without a gene match: 12. Based on the germline V gene, the CDR1 and CDR2 sequences are SGHRS and YFSETQ. Stable Graves' hyperthyroidism was defined as no progression to ophthalmopathy during 18 months of follow-up. Hyperthyroidism patients were newly diagnosed, had a disease duration of under 2 months, and were aged 18 to 65 years. Any patient with an uncontrolled infection, another autoimmune disease, pregnancy or lactation was excluded. Diagnoses relied on clinical symptoms, serum thyroxine and TRAb, thyroid ultrasound and orbital computed tomography. PBMCs were isolated from about 9.2 ml of fresh peripheral blood by Ficoll-Paque density gradient centrifugation. Total RNA was extracted with Trizol reagent, and quality was checked on an Agilent 2100 Bioanalyzer.

General conclusions and limits of the study: No statistical method was used to fix the sample size in advance, and group allocation was not hidden from the investigators. Most expanded thyroid clonotypes (frequency above 0.001) were also detected in blood, a finding suggesting that blood repertoires may reflect thyroid immune responses. During validation, the model predicted progression to ophthalmopathy a median of roughly six months ahead of onset, with around 71% sensitivity and roughly 72% specificity. Ophthalmopathy was separated from stable hyperthyroidism by a 13 V-J signature model, with over 85% sensitivity and around 81% specificity obtained in cross-validation and 80%/75% obtained in testing.

The sequenced material came from blood. The V gene is TRBV5-1 and the J gene is TRBJ1-1, and 10 junctional nucleotides match TRBD1. The source of this sequence is a young woman with Graves' hyperthyroidism. The nucleotide sequence is TGCGCCAGCAGTCAAGGGACAGGGGCGCCAAAAAACACTGAAGCTTTCTTT. Protein translation: CASSQGTGAPKNTEAFF.